Here is one T cell receptor beta chain with its context. The target antigen is unknown. Blood specimens came from baseline, cycle 4 day 1, and cycle 7 day 1. Some clones are missing from TCRdb's copy, which holds only in-frame ones; the method was immunoSEQ multiplex PCR. There are tens of thousands of clones in the sample; roughly 90% occur only once, and roughly 17% lies in the top ten. The CDR3 is 15 residues long. The ends were cut back, 1 base at V and 0 bases at J, with 8 bases in the middle. Per the germline V gene, CDR1 is SGHKS and CDR2 is YYEKEE (reference sequence). This sample is part of a study of OX40 agonist ivuxolimab in advanced cancers. Study-wide background: Patients were infused with ivuxolimab every 2 weeks at 0.01 to 10 mg/kg. The study, taken as a whole, reports: On average, CD8+ T cells showed a greater number of expanded clones than CD4+.

The chain recombines TRBV5-5 with TRBJ1-5; the D is unclear. The TCR sequence derives from an adult with an advanced solid tumor such as melanoma, head and neck, liver or kidney cancer. The sample consisted of CD4+ or CD8+ T cells sorted from blood, taken in a trial of the OX40 agonist ivuxolimab. The CDR3: CASSLRQYSNQPQHF. The DNA for the CDR3 is TGTGCCAGCAGCTTGAGGCAGTATAGCAATCAGCCCCAGCATTTT.